This is a list of T cell receptor beta chains from one sample in a study of blood T cell repertoires in COVID-19. The data were produced by immunoSEQ multiplex PCR, yet TCRdb's version contains in-frame clones alone and is incomplete. The sample lists about 80,000 clones, approximately 78% occurring once. The material sequenced was peripheral blood. Receptor source: a human donor in a cohort sampled during active COVID-19. Both conserved end residues are part of each CDR3. The order of the fields is J gene, D gene, clone size, V gene, CDR3 DNA, CDR3 protein. The D gene is left open where the match is weak. Not every row has a clone size; where given, it reads once, few, many or a size class.

J: TRBJ2-3
D: NA
size: NA
V: TRBV7-2
DNA: TGTGCCAGCAGCCCCCCCGGGTTGGCGGGGCTGGGTGATACGCAGTATTTT
CDR3: CASSPPGLAGLGDTQYF

J: TRBJ2-5
D: TRBD2
size: NA
V: TRBV11-2
DNA: TGTGCCAGCAGCTTAGTAAGCGGGGGCCCCGGAGAGACCCAGTACTTC
CDR3: CASSLVSGGPGETQYF

J: TRBJ2-3
D: NA
size: once
V: TRBV5-6
DNA: TGTGCCAGCAGCTTGGGAGGTCGAGATACGCAGTATTTT
CDR3: CASSLGGRDTQYF

J: TRBJ1-5
D: NA
size: NA
V: TRBV28
DNA: TGTGCCAGCAGTTTTAGGGACATCGGGCCCCAGCATTTT
CDR3: CASSFRDIGPQHF

J: TRBJ2-1
D: NA
size: NA
V: TRBV21-1
DNA: TGTGCCAGCAGCAGCACCCGGGATCGAATCTACAATGAGCAGTTCTTC
CDR3: CASSSTRDRIYNEQFF

J: TRBJ1-1
D: NA
size: NA
V: TRBV19
DNA: TGTGCCAGTAGTATAGATCACGGACGGGAGACTGAAGCTTTCTTT
CDR3: CASSIDHGRETEAFF

J: TRBJ2-4
D: NA
size: NA
V: TRBV28
DNA: TGTGCCAGCAGTTTTTTAGCAGGGTCCAAAAACATTCAGTACTTC
CDR3: CASSFLAGSKNIQYF

J: TRBJ1-1
D: NA
size: NA
V: TRBV18
DNA: TGTGCCAGCTCACCATATGGGGGGGAGGACACTGAAGCTTTCTTT
CDR3: CASSPYGGEDTEAFF

J: TRBJ1-5
D: NA
size: NA
V: TRBV7-2
DNA: TGTGCCAGCAGCTTAGCCGGTGTTAGCAATCAGCCCCAGCATTTT
CDR3: CASSLAGVSNQPQHF

J: TRBJ1-2
D: NA
size: NA
V: TRBV7-3
DNA: TGTGCCAGCAGCTTAACCAGGGTTAATGGCTACACCTTC
CDR3: CASSLTRVNGYTF

J: TRBJ2-2
D: NA
size: NA
V: TRBV6-4
DNA: TGTGCCAGCAGTGCGTCGGTGAACACCGGGGAGCTGTTTTTT
CDR3: CASSASVNTGELFF

J: TRBJ1-5
D: NA
size: NA
V: TRBV18
DNA: TGTGCCAGCTCACCGGGGAGGGAGGGCAATCAGCCCCAGCATTTT
CDR3: CASSPGREGNQPQHF

J: TRBJ1-5
D: NA
size: NA
V: TRBV21-1
DNA: TGTGCCAGCAGCGACCACCGGGACAGACAAACCACTGGCCCCAATCAGCCCCAGCATTTT
CDR3: CASSDHRDRQTTGPNQPQHF

J: TRBJ1-2
D: NA
size: NA
V: TRBV28
DNA: TGTGCCAGCACCGGGTCGTTCGGCTACACCTTC
CDR3: CASTGSFGYTF

J: TRBJ2-7
D: TRBD2
size: NA
V: TRBV20-1
DNA: TGCAGTGCTAGTGGTTCCGGCTTAGCGGGCTCCTACGAGCAGTACTTC
CDR3: CSASGSGLAGSYEQYF

J: TRBJ2-3
D: NA
size: NA
V: TRBV5-1
DNA: TGCGCCAGCAGCTCTCAGGGTACAGATACGCAGTATTTT
CDR3: CASSSQGTDTQYF

J: TRBJ1-4
D: NA
size: NA
V: TRBV5-1
DNA: TGCGCCAGCAGCTCCACAGGAGCAACTAATGAAAAACTGTTTTTT
CDR3: CASSSTGATNEKLFF

J: TRBJ1-1
D: TRBD1
size: NA
V: TRBV19
DNA: TGTGCCAGTAAGGGGAACAGGGGCCGAAATACTGAAGCTTTCTTT
CDR3: CASKGNRGRNTEAFF

J: TRBJ1-2
D: NA
size: NA
V: TRBV28
DNA: TGTGCCAGCAGTTCCCCCTCCGTCGCGGGCGGCTATGGCTACACCTTC
CDR3: CASSSPSVAGGYGYTF

J: TRBJ1-1
D: NA
size: once
V: TRBV14
DNA: TGTGCCAGCAGCCAGAGATCAAGAAGCTCTGAAGCTTTCTTT
CDR3: CASSQRSRSSEAFF

J: TRBJ2-2
D: TRBD1
size: NA
V: TRBV7-3
DNA: TGTGCCAGCAGCCTCCAAAGGGGTACAGGGGCGACCGGGGAGCTGTTTTTT
CDR3: CASSLQRGTGATGELFF

J: TRBJ2-3
D: TRBD2
size: NA
V: TRBV5-1
DNA: TGCGCCAGCAGCTTAGGACTAGCGGGGACTAACACAGATACGCAGTATTTT
CDR3: CASSLGLAGTNTDTQYF

J: TRBJ1-3
D: NA
size: few
V: TRBV4-2
DNA: TGTGCCAGCAGCCAAGAGCCAGGGTCAGGAAACACCATATATTTT
CDR3: CASSQEPGSGNTIYF

J: TRBJ2-1
D: TRBD2
size: NA
V: TRBV2
DNA: TGTGCCAGCAGCTGGACTAGCGGGGTGTATGAGCAGTTCTTC
CDR3: CASSWTSGVYEQFF

J: TRBJ2-3
D: TRBD2
size: NA
V: TRBV6-2/TRBV6-3
DNA: TGTGCCAGCAGTCTCGGGACTAGCGGGGCTACGAAGTATTTT
CDR3: CASSLGTSGATKYF

J: TRBJ2-5
D: TRBD1
size: NA
V: TRBV25-1
DNA: TGTGCCAGCAGTGACCCAGGGACAGGAGGAGAGACCCAGTACTTC
CDR3: CASSDPGTGGETQYF

J: TRBJ1-5
D: NA
size: NA
V: TRBV12-3/TRBV12-4
DNA: TGTGCCAGCAGTTTCTATAGCAATCAGCCCCAGCATTTT
CDR3: CASSFYSNQPQHF

J: TRBJ1-2
D: TRBD1
size: NA
V: TRBV29-1
DNA: TGCAGCGTCGGAAACCAACAGGGGGATGGCTACACCTTC
CDR3: CSVGNQQGDGYTF

J: TRBJ2-2
D: TRBD1
size: NA
V: TRBV6-2/TRBV6-3
DNA: TGTGCCAGCAGTTATACAGGGGCCACCGGGGAGCTGTTTTTT
CDR3: CASSYTGATGELFF

J: TRBJ1-2
D: NA
size: NA
V: TRBV19
DNA: TGTGCCAGTAGTGCCGAATACTACAGGGAGAATCGTGGCTACACCTTC
CDR3: CASSAEYYRENRGYTF

J: TRBJ1-1
D: TRBD1
size: NA
V: TRBV27
DNA: TGTGCCAGCAGTCCGGGACAGTCTGAAGCTTTCTTT
CDR3: CASSPGQSEAFF

J: TRBJ2-1
D: NA
size: NA
V: TRBV3-1/TRBV3-2
DNA: TGTGCCAGCAGCCCGAGCACAGTTAAGCAGTTCTTC
CDR3: CASSPSTVKQFF

J: TRBJ2-2
D: NA
size: NA
V: TRBV7-3
DNA: TGTGCCAGCAGCGACGGGGGGTTGCAGGGGCCGAACACCGGGGAGCTGTTTTTT
CDR3: CASSDGGLQGPNTGELFF

J: TRBJ2-5
D: NA
size: NA
V: TRBV5-1
DNA: TGCGCCAGCAGGCCAACAGCGGTGGGGGCTTTTCAAGAGACCCAGTACTTC
CDR3: CASRPTAVGAFQETQYF

J: TRBJ2-1
D: TRBD1
size: NA
V: TRBV19
DNA: TGTGCCAGTAGGACTGGACAGGGAGTCAATGAGCAGTTCTTC
CDR3: CASRTGQGVNEQFF

J: TRBJ2-7
D: TRBD2
size: NA
V: TRBV6-1
DNA: TGTGCCAGCAGTGAACCCGCCGGGACTAGAGGTGCCTACGAGCAGTACTTC
CDR3: CASSEPAGTRGAYEQYF

J: TRBJ2-2
D: NA
size: NA
V: TRBV7-9
DNA: TGTGCCAGCAGGGACAAGAACACCGGGGAGCTGTTTTTT
CDR3: CASRDKNTGELFF

J: TRBJ2-3
D: NA
size: NA
V: TRBV19
DNA: TGTGCCAGTAAGGGGTGGCCACCAGATACGCAGTATTTT
CDR3: CASKGWPPDTQYF

J: TRBJ2-5
D: TRBD2
size: NA
V: TRBV3-1/TRBV3-2
DNA: TGTGCCAGCAGACTTAGCGGGGGAATGGAGACCCAGTACTTC
CDR3: CASRLSGGMETQYF

J: TRBJ1-2
D: NA
size: NA
V: TRBV12-3/TRBV12-4
DNA: TGTGCCAGCAGTTTATCGGGGAGAGGCTACACCTTC
CDR3: CASSLSGRGYTF

J: TRBJ1-4
D: TRBD1
size: NA
V: TRBV6-6
DNA: TGTGCCAGCAGTAACAGGGGTGGGGAAAAACTGTTTTTT
CDR3: CASSNRGGEKLFF

J: TRBJ1-1
D: TRBD1
size: NA
V: TRBV5-1
DNA: TGCGCCAGCAGAAATACAGGGGGCCACACTGAAGCTTTCTTT
CDR3: CASRNTGGHTEAFF

J: TRBJ2-2
D: TRBD1
size: NA
V: TRBV18
DNA: TGTGCCAGCTCACTTGGGACAGGGAGCACCGGGGAGCTGTTTTTT
CDR3: CASSLGTGSTGELFF

J: TRBJ2-5
D: NA
size: NA
V: TRBV19
DNA: TGTGCCAGTAGTTCTTTCGGGACTGCTGGGGAGACCCAGTACTTC
CDR3: CASSSFGTAGETQYF

J: TRBJ1-2
D: NA
size: NA
V: TRBV7-9
DNA: TGTGCCAGCAGCCCACTCTATGGCTACACCTTC
CDR3: CASSPLYGYTF

J: TRBJ2-2
D: TRBD2
size: NA
V: TRBV7-9
DNA: TGTGCCAGCAGCCCGAGAAGAGGACTAGCGGGGACCGGGGAGCTGTTTTTT
CDR3: CASSPRRGLAGTGELFF

J: TRBJ2-1
D: TRBD2
size: NA
V: TRBV7-9
DNA: TGTGCCAGCAGCTTAGGACACGGCGGGGGAACTGAGCAGTTCTTC
CDR3: CASSLGHGGGTEQFF

J: TRBJ2-5
D: NA
size: NA
V: TRBV3-1/TRBV3-2
DNA: TGTGCCAGCAGCCAATCGGGGGGCGCGCAGACCCAGTACTTC
CDR3: CASSQSGGAQTQYF

J: TRBJ1-2
D: NA
size: NA
V: TRBV7-9
DNA: TGTGCTGGCGGGGCTCGGACGGAAGAATATGATAGCTACACCTTC
CDR3: CAGGARTEEYDSYTF

J: TRBJ2-2
D: TRBD1
size: few
V: TRBV9
DNA: TGTGCCAGCAGCGTAACAGGGGGTGGCACCGGGGAGCTGTTTTTT
CDR3: CASSVTGGGTGELFF

J: TRBJ2-1
D: NA
size: medium-sized
V: TRBV5-1
DNA: TGCGCCAGCAGCCAAAATCAGGGTTTTGGAGAGCAGTTCTTC
CDR3: CASSQNQGFGEQFF

J: TRBJ1-5
D: NA
size: NA
V: TRBV19
DNA: TGTGCCACCGGGGGGTTCGGGATGGAGGGGAGCAATCAGCCCCAGCATTTT
CDR3: CATGGFGMEGSNQPQHF

J: TRBJ1-1
D: NA
size: NA
V: TRBV3-1/TRBV3-2
DNA: TGTGCCAGCAGCCCGGCGGACACTGAAGCTTTCTTT
CDR3: CASSPADTEAFF